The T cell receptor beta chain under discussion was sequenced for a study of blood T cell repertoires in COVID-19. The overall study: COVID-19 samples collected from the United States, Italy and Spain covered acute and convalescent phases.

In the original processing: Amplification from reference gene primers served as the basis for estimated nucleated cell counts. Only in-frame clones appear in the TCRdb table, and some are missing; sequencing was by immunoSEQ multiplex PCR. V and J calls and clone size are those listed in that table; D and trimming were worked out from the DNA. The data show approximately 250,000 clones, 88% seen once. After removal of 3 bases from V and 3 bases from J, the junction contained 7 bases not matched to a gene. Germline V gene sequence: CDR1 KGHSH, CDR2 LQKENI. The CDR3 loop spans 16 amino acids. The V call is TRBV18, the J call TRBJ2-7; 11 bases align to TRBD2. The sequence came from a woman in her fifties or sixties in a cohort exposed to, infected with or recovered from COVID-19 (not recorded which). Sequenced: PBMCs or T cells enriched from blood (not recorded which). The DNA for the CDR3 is TGTGCCAGCTCACCTATGCAGACTAGCGGGGACTACGAGCAGTACTTC. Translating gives CASSPMQTSGDYEQYF.